This T cell receptor beta chain appears in the sequencing data of a study of breast tumors, draining lymph nodes, adjacent tissues. The study's findings and limits: The data were judged consistent with most tumor T cells coming from lymph node and expanding in tumor.

This clonotype has ten or more counts. Its cognate antigen is unknown. Samples came from axillary lymph nodes draining the breast cancer. TCRdb itself ran the multiplex PCR reads through MiXCR, one entry per CDR3 protein. The sample includes about 180,000 distinct CDR3 sequences, 33% of them seen just once. The CDR3 loop spans 13 amino acids. CDR1 is SNHLY, CDR2 FYNNEI, per germline. V shed 6 bases and J 10 bases; nucleotides not matched to a gene: 9. What was sequenced was axillary lymph node tissue. This chain links TRBV2 with TRBJ2-1; 7 bases map to TRBD2. This receptor was obtained from a female donor with breast cancer. Some clones in this sample may be carry-over from other donors' samples. DNA for the CDR3: TGTGCCAGCAGGAGGGCGGTAGCGGGCGAGCAGTTCTTC. This translates into CASRRAVAGEQFF.